Following are 2 T cell receptor beta chains from one sample sequenced in a study of T cell changes during pregnancy in multiple sclerosis. The repertoire was sequenced with immunoSEQ multiplex PCR; TCRdb's copy has only in-frame clones and lacks some. This repertoire shows under 25,000 clones, roughly 88% found once; its top ten account for roughly 8%. This specimen was CD8+ T cells from peripheral blood mononuclear cells, taken in the first trimester of pregnancy. The receptors were gathered from a female donor in good health, enrolled as a control in a pregnancy study.

This chain links TRBV11-2 with TRBJ2-7; 7 nucleotides agree with TRBD1. CDR1 and CDR2 from the germline V gene are SGHAT and FQNNGV. CDR3 length equals 13 residues. V gave up 4 bases and J gave up 0 bases; unmatched junction bases: 0. The CDR3 DNA reads TGTGCCAGCAGCTGGGACAGCTCCTACGAGCAGTACTTC. Translated: CASSWDSSYEQYF.

V and J are TRBV10-2 and TRBJ1-3; TRBD1 agrees at 7 bases. CDR1 WSHSY and CDR2 SAAADI come from the germline V gene. V trimming: 5 bases; J trimming: 2 bases; junction bases outside the gene matches: 9. CDR3 size: 16 residues. The CDR3 reads CASSPQGEAPGNTIYF. The CDR3 DNA follows: TGCGCCAGCAGTCCGCAGGGGGAGGCACCTGGAAACACCATATATTTT.